This is a list of T cell receptor beta chains from one sample in a study of metastatic and nonmetastatic thyroid tumors. TCRdb reanalyzed the PCR reads via MiXCR. The table has 30,000 to 45,000 clones, about 30% seen once. The sample taken for sequencing was blood. These receptors came from a male donor with papillary thyroid cancer or a benign thyroid nodule (not recorded which). Some clones in this sample may be carry-over from other donors' samples. CDR3s include the opening cysteine and the closing phenylalanine or tryptophan. A D gene is named only where the DNA matches it firmly. Clone size, where shown, is once, few, many, or a class for clones that have expanded.

abundance,j_gene,d_gene,v_gene,len,CDR3aa,CDR3nt
medium-sized,TRBJ1-6,TRBD1,TRBV7-2,17,CASSLVGDRGMNSPLHF,TGTGCCAGCAGCTTAGTGGGGGACAGGGGAATGAATTCACCCCTCCACTTT
NA,TRBJ2-1,TRBD2,TRBV11-3,18,CASSSGLAGRGSYNEQFF,TGTGCCAGCAGCTCCGGACTAGCGGGAAGGGGGTCCTACAATGAGCAGTTCTTC
few,TRBJ2-5,NA,TRBV12-3/TRBV12-4,14,CASRLTAARETQYF,TGTGCCAGCAGATTAACAGCTGCCCGGGAGACCCAGTACTTC
many,TRBJ1-5,TRBD1,TRBV5-6,16,CASSLGAGGVNQPQHF,TGTGCCAGCAGCTTGGGGGCAGGGGGCGTCAATCAGCCCCAGCATTTT
NA,TRBJ1-4,TRBD1,TRBV5-1,16,CASSLGQGGTNERLFF,TGCGCCAGCAGCTTGGGACAGGGTGGCACTAATGAAAGACTGTTTTTT
many,TRBJ1-1,NA,TRBV27,13,CASSPQGGTEAFF,TGTGCCAGCAGTCCACAGGGTGGCACTGAAGCTTTCTTT
NA,TRBJ1-2,NA,TRBV24-1,14,CATSDSDGNYGYTF,TGTGCCACCAGTGACTCTGACGGCAACTATGGCTACACCTTC
NA,TRBJ1-5,NA,TRBV28,18,CASRTMGQRDGGNQPQHF,TGTGCCAGCAGAACTATGGGACAAAGGGATGGTGGCAATCAGCCCCAGCATTTT
medium-sized,TRBJ2-7,TRBD1,TRBV5-1,17,CASSPRRTGGSSYEQYF,TGCGCCAGCAGCCCTAGACGGACAGGGGGCAGCTCCTACGAGCAGTACTTC
many,TRBJ2-5,NA,TRBV28,15,CASSPGQGEVETQYF,TGTGCCAGCAGTCCGGGACAAGGAGAGGTGGAGACCCAGTACTTC
many,TRBJ1-2,TRBD1,TRBV6-1,14,CASSLPQGDYGYTF,TGTGCCAGCAGCCTACCACAGGGGGACTATGGCTACACCTTC
NA,TRBJ1-2,TRBD1,TRBV11-3,14,CASRGVGTGDGYTF,TGTGCCAGCAGAGGGGTTGGGACAGGAGATGGCTACACCTTC
NA,TRBJ1-1,NA,TRBV3-1,12,CASSQRTQPAFF,TGTGCCAGCAGCCAAAGAACCCAGCCAGCTTTCTTT
many,TRBJ2-3,NA,TRBV2,13,CASRPDRGGTQYF,TGTGCCAGCAGGCCCGATCGGGGAGGTACGCAGTATTTT
few,TRBJ2-7,TRBD2,TRBV20-1,16,CSAWTSGRVRRDEQYF,TGCAGTGCCTGGACTAGCGGGAGGGTCCGCCGGGACGAGCAGTACTTC
NA,TRBJ2-3,TRBD2,TRBV20-1,15,CSASFGVAGADTQYF,TGCAGTGCTAGTTTTGGGGTAGCGGGAGCAGATACGCAGTATTTT
NA,TRBJ1-5,NA,TRBV11-3,13,CASSLGTNQPQHF,TGTGCCAGCAGCTTAGGGACAAATCAGCCCCAGCATTTT
few,TRBJ2-1,TRBD1,TRBV27,17,CASILPTGGAGYNEQFF,TGTGCCAGCATTTTACCGACAGGGGGCGCTGGCTACAATGAGCAGTTCTTC
NA,TRBJ2-1,NA,TRBV6-2/TRBV6-3,13,CASSYMGYNEQFF,TGTGCCAGCAGTTACATGGGTTACAATGAGCAGTTCTTC
many,TRBJ2-1,TRBD2,TRBV28,15,CASSLRASGGNEQFF,TGTGCCAGCAGTTTGAGGGCTAGCGGTGGAAATGAGCAGTTCTTC
few,TRBJ2-3,NA,TRBV18,14,CASSPRAGDDTQYF,TGTGCCAGCTCACCTCGCGCAGGGGACGATACGCAGTATTTT
few,TRBJ2-1,TRBD2,TRBV28,16,CASSLWRLAGINEQFF,TGTGCCAGCAGTCTTTGGAGACTAGCGGGCATCAATGAGCAGTTCTTC
medium-sized,TRBJ2-3,NA,TRBV11-1,14,CASSLGAPTDTQYF,TGTGCCAGCAGCTTAGGAGCGCCCACAGATACGCAGTATTTT
many,TRBJ2-5,TRBD1,TRBV11-2,15,CASSLIGQVQETQYF,TGTGCCAGCAGCTTGATTGGACAGGTCCAAGAGACCCAGTACTTC
few,TRBJ1-4,TRBD1,TRBV12-5,16,CASGPDRGATNEKLFF,TGTGCTAGTGGCCCCGACAGGGGGGCAACTAATGAAAAACTGTTTTTT